One and the same sample provided the 18 T cell receptor beta chains below, sequenced in a study of blood T cell repertoires in COVID-19 (dated by TCRdb to between 2020 and 2021). Library generation was performed with the immunoSEQ multiplex PCR assay. TCRdb obtained this table from immuneACCESS and retained in-frame rearrangements with V and J assigned. These tables miss some clones; where compared with another copy, unresolved V genes account for less than half of the shortfall, and the remainder is unexplained. Here the sample has some 150,000 clones; about 86% occur a single time. The top ten constitute 8.5% to 9.5% of the sample. The sequenced sample consisted of peripheral blood. All receptors come from a woman between 45 and 60 years old with active or convalescent COVID-19.

The CDR3 DNA reads as TGTGCCAGCAGCGACGGACTTGGGAGCGGGAGGGTTGAGCAGTTCTTC. Residues: CASSDGLGSGRVEQFF. The chain is built from TRBV11-2 and TRBJ2-1, with 10 bases that match TRBD2. The CDR3 runs 16 residues. CDR1 SGHAT and CDR2 FQNNGV come from the germline V gene. J gave up 9 bases and V 5 bases, and 13 bases lay outside the gene matches. Variable domain in full (rest from reference TRBV11-2 and TRBJ2-1): EAGVAQSPRYKIIEKRQSVAFWCNPISGHATLYWYQQILGQGPKLLIQFQNNGVVDDSQLPKDRFSAERLKGVDSTLKIQPAKLEDSAVYLCASSDGLGSGRVEQFFGPGTRLTVL.

This clone was picked up one time. The rearrangement joins TRBV7-2 to TRBJ1-2; no clear D. The CDR3 length is 13 residues. Germline V gene data show CDR1 as SGHTA and CDR2 as FQGNSA. Trimming shortened V by 8 bases and J by 0 bases, and 10 bases separated the two germline ends. In DNA, the CDR3 is TGTGCCAGCGGAAGCACAGCTAACTATGGCTACACCTTC. This translates into CASGSTANYGYTF.

The CDR3 loop reads CASSQNYLAESGELFF. CDR3 sequence (DNA): TGCGCCAGCAGTCAAAATTATTTGGCGGAATCCGGGGAGCTGTTTTTT. The chain couples TRBV4-1 to TRBJ2-2; D not resolved. Germline assignment: CDR1 MGHRA and CDR2 YSYEKL. The ends were cut back, 6 bases at V and 6 bases at J, with 20 bases in the middle. The CDR3 runs to 16 residues.

In this sample, this clone turned up once. This rearrangement joins TRBV18 to TRBJ2-1; 16 bases agree with TRBD2. Germline V CDR1 and CDR2: KGHSH, LQKENI. CDR3 size: 17 residues. The V gene end was trimmed by 5 bases and the J gene end by 5 bases; junction bases not matched to a gene: 6. CDR3 loop: CASSRPGLAGGNNEQFF. CDR3 DNA: TGTGCCAGCTCAAGGCCGGGACTAGCGGGGGGGAACAATGAGCAGTTCTTC.

The chain is built from TRBV28 and TRBJ2-1, with a tentative D call TRBD1 (7 bases). Germline values: CDR1 MDHEN, CDR2 SYDVKM. Trimming took 10 bases from V and 7 from J, leaving 23 bases between them. The CDR3 sequence is 15 residues long. The CDR3: CAISLSGGGGNEQFF. In DNA, the CDR3 is TGTGCCATCTCTCTTAGCGGAGGGGGCGGGAATGAGCAGTTCTTC.

The chain employs TRBV18 and TRBJ1-3; D unresolved. This CDR3 contains 17 residues. The V gene's germline CDR1 is KGHSH and CDR2 LQKENI. V lost 6 bases, J lost 2 bases, and 20 bases lay in between. The CDR3 DNA is TGTGCCAGCTCCTCCACCGCCCTAGAGGATGCTGGAAACACCATATATTTT. The encoded protein is CASSSTALEDAGNTIYF.

This chain joins TRBV24-1 and TRBJ2-1; the match to TRBD2 covers 16 bases. The CDR3 has 18 residues. The trim removed 3 bases at V and 9 bases at J, leaving 10 bases unmatched. Per germline, CDR1 KGHDR and CDR2 SFDVKD. The CDR3 DNA follows: TGTGCCACCAGTGATACTCGCGGGACTAGCGGGAGGGGAGGTGAGCAGTTCTTC. It specifies CATSDTRGTSGRGGEQFF.

V and J are TRBV3-1 (or the pseudogene TRBV3-2) and TRBJ2-7; 7 nucleotides line up with TRBD1. V shed 4 bases, J shed 3 bases, and the junction held 3 bases outside the gene matches. The CDR3 runs to 13 residues. CDR1 is LGHDT and CDR2 is YNNKEL in the germline V gene (reference sequence). CDR3 protein: CASSRQGFYEQYF. The DNA for the CDR3 is TGTGCCAGCAGCCGACAGGGATTCTACGAGCAGTACTTC.

The V and J genes are TRBV2 and TRBJ1-2, with D perhaps matching TRBD1 (5 bases). The ends were cut back, 4 bases at V and 7 bases at J, with 10 bases in the middle. Germline CDR1 SNHLY, CDR2 FYNNEI. This CDR3 is built from 12 residues. The CDR3 loop is CASSGPGCGYTF. The CDR3 bases are TGTGCCAGCAGTGGGCCAGGGTGTGGCTACACCTTC.

The J gene is TRBJ2-2, the V gene TRBV7-3; no clear D. The CDR3 consists of 13 residues. CDR1 is SGHTA, CDR2 FQGTGA, per germline. V dropped 2 bases and J dropped 6 bases, with 7 bases sitting between them. The CDR3 DNA follows: TGTGCCAGCAGCTTAGCTAGGTCCGGGGAGCTGTTTTTT. This codes for CASSLARSGELFF.

The V call is TRBV5-1, the J call TRBJ2-1, with 9 bases matching TRBD1. This CDR3 region has 17 residues. The V segment lost 4 bases and the J segment 7 bases; nucleotides outside the gene matches: 15. Germline lookup yields CDR1 SGHRS and CDR2 YFSETQ. CDR3 in amino acids: CASSLRGVGQGRNEQFF. The CDR3, as DNA: TGCGCCAGCAGCCTCAGAGGGGTGGGACAGGGCCGGAATGAGCAGTTCTTC.

This sequence joins TRBV5-1 and TRBJ1-4, with 8 bases aligning to TRBD1. Germline CDR1 is SGHRS and CDR2 is YFSETQ. The trim removed 2 bases at V and 0 bases at J, leaving 3 bases unmatched. This CDR3 is 16 amino acids long. This CDR3 is CASSLGQGATNEKLFF. Written as DNA, the CDR3 is TGCGCCAGCAGCTTAGGACAGGGCGCAACTAATGAAAAACTGTTTTTT.

The chain combines TRBV7-3 with TRBJ2-1; 12 bases line up with TRBD2. The CDR3 sequence is 15 residues long. Germline V gives CDR1 SGHTA, CDR2 FQGTGA. With V trimmed by 2 bases and J by 10 bases, 6 bases remained unmatched. CDR3 loop: CASSLGLAGLEEQFF. In nucleotides, the CDR3 is TGTGCCAGCAGCTTAGGACTAGCGGGGTTGGAAGAGCAGTTCTTC.

The CDR3 loop is CASSFGTGIRNGYTF. The DNA of the CDR3 is TGTGCCAGCAGCTTTGGGACAGGGATTAGAAATGGCTACACCTTC. The rearrangement joins TRBV7-2 to TRBJ1-2; the match to TRBD1 covers 9 bases. Looked up from germline, CDR1 is SGHTA and CDR2 is FQGNSA. V gave up 3 bases and J gave up 6 bases; unmatched junction bases: 8. This CDR3 has 15 residues.

The chain joins TRBV7-6 to TRBJ2-7; 12 positions match TRBD2. The CDR3 has 16 residues. The ends lost 5 bases at V and 3 bases at J; junction bases unmatched: 8. The V gene's germline CDR1 is SGHVS and CDR2 FNYEAQ. The CDR3 nucleotides are TGTGCCAGCAGCCCGACCTTGACTAGCGGGAGCTACGAGCAGTACTTC. Translating it yields CASSPTLTSGSYEQYF.

The chain has TRBV9 and TRBJ2-3; D might be TRBD2 (6 bases). CDR3 length: 15 residues. Germline V gene lookup returns CDR1 SGDLS and CDR2 YYNGEE. V lost 3 bases and J lost 1, with 12 bases in between. The CDR3 DNA is TGTGCCAGCAGCGACCCCGGCGGGGGCACAGATACGCAGTATTTT. It translates to CASSDPGGGTDTQYF.

Concerning this clone itself: The junction shows a germline mismatch at one end, possibly a read error. This chain links TRBV9 with TRBJ2-3; TRBD2 is a possible D gene (5 bases). The germline V gene has CDR1 SGDLS and CDR2 YYNGEE. CDR3 length: 12 residues. The CDR3 is CASSVGGQVQEF. CDR3 bases: TGTGCCAGCAGCGTAGGAGGGCAGGTTCAAGAGTTT.

This sequence joins TRBV5-8 and TRBJ1-6, with a possible D match to TRBD1 (5 bases). Trimming stripped 0 bases from V and 0 bases from J, with 10 bases between. This CDR3 contains 17 residues. Germline V lookup: CDR1 SGHTS, CDR2 YDEGEE. CDR3 sequence: CASSLGWGNSYNSPLHF. As DNA, the CDR3 is TGTGCCAGCAGCTTGGGCTGGGGCAACTCCTATAATTCACCCCTCCACTTT. Filled out from reference TRBV5-8 and TRBJ1-6, the complete variable domain reads EAGVTQSPTHLIKTRGQQATLRCSPISGHTSVYWYQQALGLGLQFLLWYDEGEERNRGNFPPRFSGRQFPNYSSELNVNALELEDSALYLCASSLGWGNSYNSPLHFGNGTRLTVT.